A selection of T cell receptor beta chains follows, all from one sample in a study of cytomegalovirus exposure and HLA in healthy donors. Sequencing used immunoSEQ multiplex PCR; TCRdb keeps in-frame clones, though not all of them. Here the sample spans around 92,000 clones, about 70% being singletons. The sample taken for sequencing was PBMCs. Receptors were obtained from a human donor in good health. The CDR3 runs from the conserved cysteine through the conserved F or W. Clone sizes are given selectively: once, few, many, or a class where the clone is expanded.

size	V	J	CDR3
.	TRBV5-4	TRBJ2-3	CASSLGGSTQYF
.	TRBV10-3	TRBJ2-7	CAISEPRLAVYYEQYF
once	TRBV7-2	TRBJ2-5	CASSPTRGETQYF
.	TRBV19	TRBJ2-2	CASSIGRGPNTGELFF
.	TRBV9	TRBJ2-7	CASSAGQGAVTYEQYF
once	TRBV9	TRBJ1-2	CASSERQNSNYGYTF
.	TRBV5-1	TRBJ1-2	CASSPGQYYGYTF
.	TRBV7-9	TRBJ2-1	CSSSLARYEQFF
many	TRBV27	TRBJ2-7	CASSSPGQGTYEQYF
.	TRBV19	TRBJ2-7	CASREKGQIYEQYF
once	TRBV6-1	TRBJ2-7	CASSITDRTYEQYF
.	TRBV5-5	TRBJ2-7	CASDREESYEQYF
few	TRBV5-4	TRBJ1-1	CASSSNSANTEAFF
.	TRBV4-1	TRBJ1-3	CASSLGQGAKATIYF